This TCR beta chain is from a study of technical replicates of blood from a few donors. V was cut by 2 bases and J by 7 bases, with 9 bases left in between. CDR1 and CDR2 (germline): SEHNR, FQNEAQ (reference sequence). The CDR3 loop spans 13 amino acids. TCRdb's table, derived via immunoSEQ multiplex PCR, lists solely in-frame clones and lacks some. The table records approximately 69,000 clones, around 97% of them present only once. Sequenced sample: T cells isolated from PBMCs. The sequence derives from a human donor in good health. The chain couples TRBV7-9 to TRBJ1-5; D gene ambiguous. The CDR3 is CASSLNSYQPQHF. DNA for the CDR3: TGTGCCAGCAGCTTAAACTCATACCAGCCCCAGCATTTT.